What follows are 11 T cell receptor beta chains derived from one specimen sequenced in a study of blood T cell repertoires in COVID-19. Generated by immunoSEQ multiplex PCR, the TCRdb table keeps only in-frame clones and is missing some. Of under 200,000 clones detected, around 85% appear once; the ten largest clones hold about 5%. Sample: PBMCs or T cells enriched from blood (not recorded which). These receptors were obtained from a woman between 40 and 50 years old with acute COVID-19.

The chain links TRBV12-5 to TRBJ1-1, with 7 bases lining up with TRBD1. The V gene end was trimmed by 8 bases and the J gene end by 1 base; junction bases not matched to a gene: 7. Germline V gene lookup returns CDR1 LGHNT and CDR2 FRNRAP. This CDR3 contains 14 residues. CDR3: CASNGQDPNTEAFF. DNA of the CDR3: TGTGCTAGTAATGGACAGGACCCGAACACTGAAGCTTTCTTT.

The rearrangement joins TRBV12-5 to TRBJ2-1; tentatively, D is TRBD1 (5 bases). Germline values: CDR1 LGHNT, CDR2 FRNRAP. V was cut by 1 base and J by 5 bases, with 9 bases left in between. The CDR3 is 14 residues long. This CDR3 is CASGLGQTNNEQFF. The CDR3 DNA follows: TGTGCTAGTGGTTTGGGACAGACCAACAATGAGCAGTTCTTC.

V is TRBV27 and J is TRBJ1-4, with D unresolved. The germline V gene has CDR1 MNHEY and CDR2 SMNVEV (reference sequence). This CDR3 contains 15 residues. The V and J ends lost 2 bases and 1 base respectively, with 8 bases between them. CDR3: CASSLKGRTNEKLFF. The CDR3 nucleotides read TGTGCCAGCAGTTTAAAAGGGAGAACTAATGAAAAACTGTTTTTT.

This chain links TRBV6-2 or TRBV6-3 with TRBJ2-4, with D possibly matching TRBD2 (6 bases). This CDR3 is built from 18 residues. The germline V gene encodes CDR1 MNHEY and CDR2 SVGEGT. Trimming removed 6 bases at V and 0 bases at J, with 21 bases between. The CDR3 loop is CASSPPPAGLLAKNIQYF. The DNA for the CDR3 is TGTGCCAGCAGCCCCCCACCCGCGGGGCTTCTAGCCAAAAACATTCAGTACTTC.

The count of this clone is one. The chain has TRBV2 and TRBJ2-7, with 8 positions matching TRBD2. The V segment lost 3 bases and the J segment 5 bases; nucleotides outside the gene matches: 9. This CDR3 has 15 amino acids. The germline V gene has CDR1 SNHLY and CDR2 FYNNEI. CDR3 sequence (DNA): TGTGCCAGCAGTGATTTAAGCGGGAGTTTAGACGAGCAGTACTTC. Amino acids: CASSDLSGSLDEQYF.

This chain connects TRBV19 to TRBJ2-3; 10 bases line up with TRBD2. The CDR3 loop spans 13 amino acids. Looked up from germline, CDR1 is LNHDA and CDR2 is SQIVND (reference sequence). Trimming took 3 bases from V and 6 from J; bases not matched to a gene: 0. The CDR3 is CASSMGLADTQYF. In nucleotides, the CDR3 is TGTGCCAGTAGTATGGGACTAGCGGATACGCAGTATTTT.

This clone was seen a few times. The chain links TRBV6-5 to TRBJ1-4; 8 bases are shared with TRBD1. The germline gives CDR1 MNHEY, CDR2 SVGAGI. J gave up 4 bases and V 7 bases, and 2 bases lay outside the gene matches. The CDR3 has 13 residues. The CDR3 sequence: CASKTGVNEKLFF. The DNA for the CDR3 is TGTGCCAGCAAGACAGGGGTTAATGAAAAACTGTTTTTT.

V is TRBV6-2 or TRBV6-3 and J is TRBJ2-4; TRBD1 aligns across 11 bases. Germline CDR1 MNHEY, CDR2 SVGEGT. The CDR3 totals 16 residues. Trimming took 4 bases from V and 3 from J; bases not matched to a gene: 5. The CDR3 is CASSSRTGGVKNIQYF. The DNA for the CDR3 is TGTGCCAGCAGTTCCCGGACAGGGGGCGTCAAAAACATTCAGTACTTC.

The rearrangement joins TRBV20-1 to TRBJ1-1; the match to TRBD1 covers 7 bases. Germline V gives CDR1 DFQATT, CDR2 SNEGSKA (reference sequence). The CDR3 spans 14 residues. The V segment lost 3 bases and the J segment 4 bases; nucleotides outside the gene matches: 8. CDR3 amino acids: CSASTTGLGTEAFF. CDR3 in DNA: TGCAGTGCTAGTACGACAGGGTTAGGCACTGAAGCTTTCTTT.

The chain joins TRBV9 to TRBJ2-1; D perhaps matches TRBD2 (5 bases). V lost 0 bases and J 7 bases, leaving 11 bases between the germline ends. CDR3 size: 14 residues. The V gene's germline CDR1 is SGDLS and CDR2 YYNGEE. CDR3 in DNA: TGTGCCAGCAGCGTAGGCTCGACGGGAAATGAGCAGTTCTTC. Its protein is CASSVGSTGNEQFF.

The table lists this clone with a few counts. The chain combines TRBV5-1 with TRBJ2-5, with 9 bases lining up with TRBD2. In germline, CDR1 is SGHRS, CDR2 YFSETQ. This CDR3 has 16 amino acids. Trimming cost V 0 bases and J 3 bases; bases outside gene matches: 6. The CDR3 DNA sequence: TGCGCCAGCAGCTTGGCAGCCCTAGCGGGAAAAGAGACCCAGTACTTC. Its translation: CASSLAALAGKETQYF.